This TCR beta chain is from a study of radiotherapy plus CTLA-4 blockade in lung cancer. Whole-study context: Disease control was seen in approximately 30% of patients, objective responses in around 20%. Study-level results: Early shifts in blood T cell clones, with interferon-beta, reportedly predicted response best.

Regarding this clone: Its antigen remains unknown.

Germline values: CDR1 MNHEY, CDR2 SVGAGI. V gave up 6 bases and J gave up 5 bases, with 12 bases separating them. This CDR3 is 13 amino acids long. The data were produced by immunoSEQ multiplex PCR, yet TCRdb's version contains in-frame clones alone and is incomplete. The table includes 50,000 to 65,000 clones, around 80% detected once. The source was peripheral blood, collected from a patient treated with radiotherapy plus ipilimumab. This sequence was found in a human donor with non-small cell lung cancer who had a partial response to radiotherapy plus ipilimumab. The genes are TRBV6-5 and TRBJ2-3, with D possibly matching TRBD1 (6 bases). The CDR3 DNA is TGTGCCAGCAGACAGGGTTTGGTAGATACGCAGTATTTT. Protein product: CASRQGLVDTQYF.